The rows below give T cell receptor beta chains drawn from one sample of a study of blood T cell repertoires in COVID-19. Some clones are missing from TCRdb's copy, which holds only in-frame ones; the method was immunoSEQ multiplex PCR. The sample holds roughly 350,000 clones, 87% seen once. Input material: peripheral blood. Source of these receptors: a woman in her forties or fifties with COVID-19, enrolled during active disease. Each CDR3 is given with its conserved first and last residue. Each record gives: V gene, clone size, J gene, D gene, CDR3 DNA, CDR3 protein. A D gene is named only where the DNA matches it firmly. Not all rows give a size; the values are once, few, many and, for expanded clones, a class.

v_gene: TRBV7-2; abundance: NA; j_gene: TRBJ2-2; d_gene: TRBD2; CDR3nt: TGTGCCAGCAGCTTAGCTAGCGGGAGGGCCACCGGGGAGCTGTTTTTT; CDR3aa: CASSLASGRATGELFF
v_gene: TRBV5-1; abundance: NA; j_gene: TRBJ2-1; d_gene: NA; CDR3nt: TGCGCCAGCAGCTTGGAATCAGGACACTCCTACAATGAGCAGTTCTTC; CDR3aa: CASSLESGHSYNEQFF
v_gene: TRBV5-1; abundance: NA; j_gene: TRBJ2-5; d_gene: NA; CDR3nt: TGCGCCAGCAGTCAACCGGGGGGCGGGGAGACCCAGTACTTC; CDR3aa: CASSQPGGGETQYF
v_gene: TRBV19; abundance: NA; j_gene: TRBJ2-7; d_gene: NA; CDR3nt: TGTGCCAGTAGTACGGAGCTCTCCTACGAGCAGTACTTC; CDR3aa: CASSTELSYEQYF
v_gene: TRBV11-2; abundance: few; j_gene: TRBJ1-1; d_gene: NA; CDR3nt: TGTGCCACCAGGATAAACTCCGGGAGGACTGAAGCTTTCTTT; CDR3aa: CATRINSGRTEAFF
v_gene: TRBV6-5; abundance: NA; j_gene: TRBJ1-5; d_gene: NA; CDR3nt: TGTGCCACCACTGCTGGAGGAGGGCAGCCCCAGCATTTT; CDR3aa: CATTAGGGQPQHF
v_gene: TRBV19; abundance: once; j_gene: TRBJ1-2; d_gene: NA; CDR3nt: TGTGCCAGTAGTTCCGGAGACAGATTCTATGGCTACACCTTC; CDR3aa: CASSSGDRFYGYTF
v_gene: TRBV11-2; abundance: NA; j_gene: TRBJ2-7; d_gene: NA; CDR3nt: TGTGCCAGCAGCTTCTTCGGTCGCGGAGCTAGCTCCTACGAGCAGTACTTC; CDR3aa: CASSFFGRGASSYEQYF
v_gene: TRBV27; abundance: NA; j_gene: TRBJ1-2; d_gene: TRBD1; CDR3nt: TGTGCCAGCAGTCCGGGACAGAGCAACTATGGCTACACCTTC; CDR3aa: CASSPGQSNYGYTF
v_gene: TRBV6-5; abundance: NA; j_gene: TRBJ1-4; d_gene: NA; CDR3nt: TGTGCCAGCAGGGATACAGGGTGGAGTGAAAAACTGTTTTTT; CDR3aa: CASRDTGWSEKLFF
v_gene: TRBV3-1/TRBV3-2; abundance: once; j_gene: TRBJ2-3; d_gene: TRBD2; CDR3nt: TGTGCCAGCAGCCCCCTGGCGGGGGGCACAGATACGCAGTATTTT; CDR3aa: CASSPLAGGTDTQYF
v_gene: TRBV5-6; abundance: NA; j_gene: TRBJ1-1; d_gene: TRBD1; CDR3nt: TGTGCCAGCAGCGCGGGACAGGGTTGGGTGAACACTGAAGCTTTCTTT; CDR3aa: CASSAGQGWVNTEAFF
v_gene: TRBV5-4; abundance: NA; j_gene: TRBJ2-7; d_gene: TRBD2; CDR3nt: TGTGCCAGCAGCTCCAAACTTCCTGCGACTAGCGTTCATGTCTACGAGCAGTACTTC; CDR3aa: CASSSKLPATSVHVYEQYF
v_gene: TRBV28; abundance: NA; j_gene: TRBJ1-2; d_gene: TRBD1; CDR3nt: TGTGCCAGCAGTTTAGAGAGGGGGCGCGTCTATGGCTACACCTTC; CDR3aa: CASSLERGRVYGYTF
v_gene: TRBV5-6; abundance: NA; j_gene: TRBJ2-7; d_gene: NA; CDR3nt: TGTGCCAGCAGCTTGGCCTTGGCCGTGGACGAGCAGTACTTC; CDR3aa: CASSLALAVDEQYF
v_gene: TRBV19; abundance: NA; j_gene: TRBJ1-1; d_gene: TRBD1; CDR3nt: TGTGCCAGTAGTCTCCGGACAGGGCGCGACACTGAAGCTTTCTTT; CDR3aa: CASSLRTGRDTEAFF
v_gene: TRBV6-2/TRBV6-3; abundance: few; j_gene: TRBJ1-5; d_gene: TRBD1; CDR3nt: TGTGCCAGCAGTTACCGCAGGGGGCCGAATCAGCCCCAGCATTTT; CDR3aa: CASSYRRGPNQPQHF
v_gene: TRBV5-1; abundance: NA; j_gene: TRBJ1-2; d_gene: TRBD1; CDR3nt: TGCGCCACCACAAGGTTACAGGGGCAGTCTACTGGCTACACCTTC; CDR3aa: CATTRLQGQSTGYTF
v_gene: TRBV7-6; abundance: NA; j_gene: TRBJ2-1; d_gene: TRBD1; CDR3nt: TGTGCCAGCAGCCTCGGGACAGGGGTCAATGAGCAGTTCTTC; CDR3aa: CASSLGTGVNEQFF
v_gene: TRBV5-4; abundance: once; j_gene: TRBJ1-2; d_gene: TRBD1; CDR3nt: TGTGCCAGCAGCTTGGGGAGGACAGGGGGAATCGAGGGCTACACCTTC; CDR3aa: CASSLGRTGGIEGYTF
v_gene: TRBV18; abundance: NA; j_gene: TRBJ2-5; d_gene: TRBD2; CDR3nt: TGTGCCAGCTCACTAATTACGGCTAGCGGGAGGGTCGCCGGAGGAGAGACCCAGTACTTC; CDR3aa: CASSLITASGRVAGGETQYF
v_gene: TRBV19; abundance: NA; j_gene: TRBJ1-3; d_gene: NA; CDR3nt: TGTGCCAGTAGTATTCGACAGATGAAAACTATCTCTGGAAACACCATATATTTT; CDR3aa: CASSIRQMKTISGNTIYF
v_gene: TRBV27; abundance: NA; j_gene: TRBJ2-1; d_gene: TRBD2; CDR3nt: TGTGCCAGCAGTCGCGGGACTAGCGGGAGGGCCAGCTCCTACAATGAGCAGTTCTTC; CDR3aa: CASSRGTSGRASSYNEQFF
v_gene: TRBV18; abundance: once; j_gene: TRBJ2-6; d_gene: NA; CDR3nt: TGTGCCAGCCTCGGGGGTTACTCTGGGGCCAACGTCCTGACTTTC; CDR3aa: CASLGGYSGANVLTF
v_gene: TRBV7-9; abundance: NA; j_gene: TRBJ2-7; d_gene: NA; CDR3nt: TGTGCCAGCAGCTTAGCTGTTTCGACAGGATCCTACGAGCAGTACTTC; CDR3aa: CASSLAVSTGSYEQYF
v_gene: TRBV7-2; abundance: NA; j_gene: TRBJ1-1; d_gene: NA; CDR3nt: TGTGCCAGCAGCTCAGCCAGAGGCGGGGTATTCACTGAAGCTTTCTTT; CDR3aa: CASSSARGGVFTEAFF
v_gene: TRBV7-2; abundance: NA; j_gene: TRBJ2-7; d_gene: TRBD1; CDR3nt: TGTGCCAGCAGCCTGTGGGGACAGGGGAACTACGAGCAGTACTTC; CDR3aa: CASSLWGQGNYEQYF
v_gene: TRBV7-8; abundance: NA; j_gene: TRBJ2-2; d_gene: TRBD1; CDR3nt: TGTGCCAGCAGCCAAACCGGGACAGTGAACACCGGGGAGCTGTTTTTT; CDR3aa: CASSQTGTVNTGELFF
v_gene: TRBV19; abundance: NA; j_gene: TRBJ2-1; d_gene: TRBD2; CDR3nt: TGTGCCAGTAGTGGGGGGGTGCGGGAGATCTCCTACAATGAGCAGTTCTTC; CDR3aa: CASSGGVREISYNEQFF
v_gene: TRBV5-1; abundance: NA; j_gene: TRBJ1-4; d_gene: NA; CDR3nt: TGCGCCAGCAGCTTGACGGCAACTAATGAAAAACTGTTTTTT; CDR3aa: CASSLTATNEKLFF
v_gene: TRBV2; abundance: NA; j_gene: TRBJ2-7; d_gene: TRBD2; CDR3nt: TGTGCCTGGACCGGGACTAGCGCTTCCTACGAGCAGTACTTC; CDR3aa: CAWTGTSASYEQYF
v_gene: TRBV14; abundance: few; j_gene: TRBJ2-1; d_gene: TRBD2; CDR3nt: TGTGCCAGCAGGGGACTAGCGGGAGTGCAGTTCTTC; CDR3aa: CASRGLAGVQFF
v_gene: TRBV5-1; abundance: NA; j_gene: TRBJ2-3; d_gene: NA; CDR3nt: TGCGCCAGCAGCTTGGTGGGGGGAGAGGGCACAGATACGCAGTATTTT; CDR3aa: CASSLVGGEGTDTQYF
v_gene: TRBV7-9; abundance: NA; j_gene: TRBJ1-1; d_gene: NA; CDR3nt: TGTGCCAGCAGCCCACCCCCGGGGAACACTGAAGCTTTCTTT; CDR3aa: CASSPPPGNTEAFF
v_gene: TRBV7-3; abundance: NA; j_gene: TRBJ2-2; d_gene: NA; CDR3nt: TGTGCCAGCAGCTTAATGTGCGTCAGTCGGAGGGCCGGGGAGCTGTTTTTT; CDR3aa: CASSLMCVSRRAGELFF
v_gene: TRBV5-8; abundance: NA; j_gene: TRBJ2-1; d_gene: NA; CDR3nt: TGTGCCAGCAGCCCGAATAGGGGCTTAGTCTACAATGAGCAGTTCTTC; CDR3aa: CASSPNRGLVYNEQFF
v_gene: TRBV5-8; abundance: NA; j_gene: TRBJ2-7; d_gene: TRBD1; CDR3nt: TGTGCCAGCAGTCGGGACAGGTACTACGAGCAGTACTTC; CDR3aa: CASSRDRYYEQYF
v_gene: TRBV9; abundance: once; j_gene: TRBJ1-2; d_gene: NA; CDR3nt: TGTGCCAGCAGCCCCGCTAGTGTTAACTATGGCTACACCTTC; CDR3aa: CASSPASVNYGYTF
v_gene: TRBV2; abundance: NA; j_gene: TRBJ1-4; d_gene: TRBD1; CDR3nt: TGTGCCAGCTCCGCACAGGGGGTGGGGGAAAAACTGTTTTTT; CDR3aa: CASSAQGVGEKLFF
v_gene: TRBV6-5; abundance: NA; j_gene: TRBJ1-5; d_gene: TRBD1; CDR3nt: TGTGCCAGCAGCCAGACAGGGAGCAATCAGCCCCAGCATTTT; CDR3aa: CASSQTGSNQPQHF
v_gene: TRBV5-1; abundance: once; j_gene: TRBJ1-1; d_gene: NA; CDR3nt: TGCGCCAGCAGCTTAACGGGGGTTAGCGCTGAAGCTTTCTTT; CDR3aa: CASSLTGVSAEAFF
v_gene: TRBV10-3; abundance: once; j_gene: TRBJ1-5; d_gene: NA; CDR3nt: TGTGCCATCTCTAGGACAGAGGACCAGCCCCAGCATTTT; CDR3aa: CAISRTEDQPQHF